One and the same sample provided the 25 T cell receptor beta chains below, sequenced in a study of T cells in Graves' hyperthyroidism and ophthalmopathy (dated by TCRdb to the late 2010s). Receptor amplification or capture employed multiplex PCR. The instrument was an Illumina HiSeq 2000. Amplification of TCR beta CDR3 regions was carried out from RNA transcripts. For the first round of RT-PCR on the TCR CDR3, the HTBI primer set was used together with the Qiagen OneStep RT-PCR kit. TCRdb's own reprocessing of the public reads used fastp at Q25 and MiXCR and kept productive beta chains. A single entry per CDR3 protein holds the most common genes and DNA from its merged rows. The sample table records 300,000 to 450,000 distinct CDR3 sequences; more than 11% of these occur just once. The top ten clonotypes cover about 10% of the sample. Sample: blood. The receptor source for this set is a woman between 55 and 75 years old with Graves' hyperthyroidism.

This clonotype showed up many times. The rearrangement joins TRBV11-2 to TRBJ2-1; D is uncertain. Trimming took 1 base from V and 10 from J, leaving 11 bases between them. Germline V gene data show CDR1 as SGHAT and CDR2 as FQNNGV. The CDR3 consists of 13 residues. The CDR3, as DNA: TGTGCCAGCAGCTTAGGTAGGCGTGTAGAGCAGTTCTTC. It codes for CASSLGRRVEQFF.

The rearrangement uses TRBV4-1 and TRBJ2-1; 9 bases are a match to TRBD2. Germline-derived CDR1 and CDR2 are MGHRA and YSYEKL. J was trimmed by 3 bases and V by 1 base; bases with no gene match: 4. The CDR3 runs to 16 residues. CDR3 DNA: TGCGCCAGCAGCCAAGGTCTAGCGGGGATCTACAATGAGCAGTTCTTC. Protein product: CASSQGLAGIYNEQFF.

In this sample, this clonotype turned up many times. The chain carries TRBV20-1 and TRBJ2-3; 9 nucleotides agree with TRBD2. With 3 bases clipped from V and 5 bases from J, the junction kept 9 bases outside the gene matches. CDR1 DFQATT and CDR2 SNEGSKA come from the germline V gene (reference sequence). The CDR3 contains 15 residues. CDR3 DNA sequence: TGCAGTGCTAGCGGTGGCGGGAGGGCCAGAGATACGCAGTATTTT. It codes for CSASGGGRARDTQYF.

This clonotype was detected many times. The chain has TRBV10-3 and TRBJ1-1; D uncertain. CDR1 and CDR2 from the germline V gene are ENHRY and SYGVKD. V gave up 6 bases and J gave up 1 base, with 6 bases separating them. The CDR3 has 12 amino acids. CDR3 sequence: CAIRQTNTEAFF. In nucleotides, the CDR3 is TGTGCCATCAGACAGACGAACACTGAAGCTTTCTTT.

The chain is built from TRBV27 and TRBJ2-7, with TRBD2 matching 8 bases. This CDR3 comprises 17 residues. Per the germline V gene, CDR1 is MNHEY and CDR2 is SMNVEV (reference sequence). The trim removed 8 bases at V and 1 base at J, leaving 16 bases unmatched. CDR3 region: CASSPRLSTSESYEQYF. DNA for the CDR3: TGTGCCAGCTCACCACGGTTATCGACTAGCGAATCCTACGAGCAGTACTTC.

This clonotype was seen more than once but under ten times. The genes are TRBV14 and TRBJ2-7; D may be TRBD2 (5 bases). Looked up from germline, CDR1 is SGHDN and CDR2 is FVKESK. V was shortened by 8 bases and J by 8 bases, with 16 bases between the two germline ends. The CDR3 spans 12 residues. CDR3 sequence: CASGGHGEQQYF. CDR3 DNA sequence: TGTGCCAGCGGCGGGCACGGGGAGCAGCAGTACTTC.

This clonotype has just one count. This sequence may be a read error, since a much larger clone differs from it by one base. Here the CDR3 reads CASSYLGAGGNTIYF. The CDR3 bases are TGCGCCAGCAGCTACTTGGGGGCAGGTGGAAACACCATATATTTT. V is TRBV5-1 and J is TRBJ1-3; a weak D match, TRBD1 (6 bases). This CDR3 has 15 residues. Germline V CDR1 and CDR2: SGHRS, YFSETQ. Trimming removed 3 bases from V and 3 bases from J, with 13 bases in between.

This clonotype has a count of ten or more. CDR3 DNA sequence: TGTGCCAGCAGTTCCCTCGGGACTCTGACAGATACGCAGTATTTT. It codes for CASSSLGTLTDTQYF. This chain joins TRBV28 and TRBJ2-3, with D possibly being TRBD2 (6 bases). The CDR3 is made up of 15 amino acids. V was trimmed by 4 bases and J by 3 bases, leaving 14 bases between them. Germline loops: CDR1 MDHEN, CDR2 SYDVKM.

This clonotype was counted ten times or more. This sequence joins TRBV24-1 and TRBJ1-1; unclear D gene. CDR3 length: 16 amino acids. Germline V gene data show CDR1 as KGHDR and CDR2 as SFDVKD. Trimming removed 2 bases at V and 0 bases at J, with 12 bases between. The CDR3 protein is CATSDWLQIMNTEAFF. In DNA, the CDR3 is TGTGCCACCAGTGATTGGTTACAGATCATGAACACTGAAGCTTTCTTT.

This clonotype was seen at least ten times. The CDR3 reads CASVGGASSYNEQFF. The CDR3 nucleotides are TGTGCCAGCGTAGGGGGGGCGAGCTCCTACAATGAGCAGTTCTTC. The chain joins TRBV7-9 to TRBJ2-1; the D gene is possibly TRBD2 (7 bases). The CDR3 sequence is 15 residues long. V was shortened by 8 bases and J by 0 bases, with 14 bases between the two germline ends. CDR1 and CDR2 from the germline V gene are SEHNR and FQNEAQ (reference sequence).

This clonotype was seen more than once but under ten times. The J gene is TRBJ1-5, the V gene TRBV6-5, with D tentatively TRBD1 (5 bases). Per germline, CDR1 MNHEY and CDR2 SVGAGI. This CDR3 has 12 residues. Between the trimmed V and J ends, which lost 2 bases and 12 bases, there was a span of 11 bases. This CDR3 is CASSYGGGLQHF. The CDR3 coding sequence is TGTGCCAGCAGTTACGGGGGGGGACTCCAGCATTTT.

The chain has TRBV5-4 and TRBJ2-1, with D possibly matching TRBD2 (7 bases). Germline lookup yields CDR1 SGHNT and CDR2 YYREEE (reference sequence). Between the trimmed V and J ends, which lost 3 bases and 0 bases, there was a span of 13 bases. This CDR3 is 16 amino acids long. The CDR3 DNA is TGTGCCAGCAGCTGGGGGGGCGGGAGCTCCTACAATGAGCAGTTCTTC. Translation gives CASSWGGGSSYNEQFF.

This clonotype has a handful of counts. The genes are TRBV16 and TRBJ1-6, with D perhaps TRBD1 (5 bases). CDR1 and CDR2 (germline): KGHSY, FQNENV. The CDR3 consists of 16 residues. The V and J ends lost 0 bases and 9 bases respectively, with 15 bases between them. The CDR3 sequence: CASSQSRDLAGSPLHF. The CDR3 nucleotides read TGTGCCAGCAGCCAATCTAGGGACTTGGCGGGTTCACCCCTCCACTTT.

This chain links TRBV5-1 with TRBJ2-2; D remains ambiguous. The V end lost 7 bases, the J end lost 2 bases, and 15 bases lay between the germline ends. This CDR3 region has 15 residues. Germline lookup yields CDR1 SGHRS and CDR2 YFSETQ. CDR3: CASGPGTRNTGELFF. Here the CDR3 DNA reads TGCGCCAGCGGCCCGGGTACACGAAACACCGGGGAGCTGTTTTTT.

This clonotype came up many times. The chain carries TRBV9 and TRBJ2-1; the D is unclear. This CDR3 is 15 amino acids long. CDR1 SGDLS and CDR2 YYNGEE come from the germline V gene. V was shortened by 2 bases and J by 2 bases, with 11 bases between the two germline ends. The CDR3 loop reads CASSVLDLPYNEQFF. CDR3 sequence (DNA): TGTGCCAGCAGCGTGTTAGACCTACCCTACAATGAGCAGTTCTTC.

The rearrangement joins TRBV2 to TRBJ2-7; D is perhaps TRBD1 (5 bases). The length of the CDR3 is 16 residues. V lost 6 bases and J 0 bases, leaving 18 bases between the germline ends. Germline V lookup: CDR1 SNHLY, CDR2 FYNNEI. CDR3 sequence: CASSLVGASSSYEQYF. The DNA for the CDR3 is TGTGCCAGCAGCTTGGTAGGGGCCAGTTCCTCCTACGAGCAGTACTTC. Supplemented by reference TRBV2 and TRBJ2-7, the full variable domain reads EPEVTQTPSHQVTQMGQEVILRCVPISNHLYFYWYRQILGQKVEFLVSFYNNEISEKSEIFDDQFSVERPDGSNFTLKIRSTKLEDSAMYFCASSLVGASSSYEQYFGPGTRLTVT.

This clonotype was counted at least ten times. The rearrangement uses TRBV11-3 and TRBJ2-3, with D uncertain. This CDR3 spans 17 amino acids. V shed 2 bases and J shed 0 bases, with 15 bases lying between them. Germline assignment: CDR1 SGHNT and CDR2 YENEEA. The CDR3 sequence: CASSLSLQTTSTDTQYF. The CDR3 DNA reads as TGTGCCAGCAGCTTATCTCTCCAGACAACTAGCACAGATACGCAGTATTTT.

This chain joins TRBV3-1 and TRBJ1-1, with TRBD1 identical over 9 bases. With 0 bases clipped from V and 11 bases from J, the junction kept 7 bases outside the gene matches. The CDR3 is 14 amino acids. Per the germline V gene, CDR1 is LGHDT and CDR2 is YNNKEL (reference sequence). CDR3 sequence (DNA): TGTGCCAGCAGCCAAGATGTGGGACAGGGTTCGGCTTTCTTT. Protein product: CASSQDVGQGSAFF.

This clonotype was observed many times. V gene TRBV10-1 combines with J gene TRBJ1-1; D gene uncertain. Trimming took off 3 bases at V and 6 bases at J, with 14 bases between the two ends. The germline CDR1 and CDR2 sequences are WNHNN and SYGVQD (reference sequence). This CDR3 has 14 residues. In nucleotides, the CDR3 is TGCGCCAGCAGTGACCGCACCCGAACGTCTGAAGCTTTCTTT. It specifies CASSDRTRTSEAFF.

This clonotype has a count of ten or more. The rearrangement uses TRBV11-2 and TRBJ1-4, with a tentative D call TRBD1 (6 bases). CDR3 length equals 15 residues. The germline gives CDR1 SGHAT, CDR2 FQNNGV. Trimming took off 5 bases at V and 7 bases at J, with 17 bases between the two ends. CDR3 residues: CASSPGGWRGEKLFF. CDR3 sequence (DNA): TGTGCCAGCAGCCCCGGGGGCTGGAGGGGTGAAAAACTGTTTTTT.

The sample holds a few counts of this clonotype. The chain has TRBV25-1 and TRBJ2-7; TRBD2 matches at 10 bases. The CDR3 runs 17 residues. Trimming removed 3 bases from V and 1 base from J; junction bases left unmatched: 9. From germline, CDR1 is MGHDK and CDR2 SYGVNS. CDR3 coding DNA: TGTGCCAGCAGTGACTTCGCGGGGACTAGCGAGTCCTACGAGCAGTACTTC. Amino acids: CASSDFAGTSESYEQYF.

This clonotype showed up many times. The CDR3 DNA reads TGTGCCAGCAGCCAAGCAGGGGTAGAAAAACTGTTTTTT. Translating gives CASSQAGVEKLFF. The chain carries TRBV3-1 and TRBJ1-4; the D gene is possibly TRBD1 (6 bases). Trimming left V 1 base short and J 8 bases short, with 8 bases between. The germline gives CDR1 LGHDT, CDR2 YNNKEL (reference sequence). There are 13 residues in the CDR3.

Many counts were recorded for this clonotype. The chain uses TRBV19 and TRBJ1-5; D remains ambiguous. Germline V gene lookup returns CDR1 LNHDA and CDR2 SQIVND (reference sequence). Trimming stripped 0 bases from V and 5 bases from J, with 5 bases between. CDR3 length: 13 residues. The CDR3 reads CASSIEGYQPQHF. Here the CDR3 DNA reads TGTGCCAGTAGTATAGAGGGATATCAGCCCCAGCATTTT.

There are a few counts of this clonotype. The J gene is TRBJ1-1, the V gene TRBV29-1, with 9 positions matching TRBD1. The trim removed 4 bases at V and 3 bases at J, leaving 3 bases unmatched. In germline, CDR1 is SQVTM, CDR2 ANQGSEA. The CDR3 is 13 amino acids. The CDR3 region is CSVVRQGDTEAFF. The CDR3 DNA reads as TGCAGCGTTGTCAGACAGGGGGACACTGAAGCTTTCTTT. The full variable domain, its missing parts supplied by reference TRBV29-1 and TRBJ1-1, is SAVISQKPSRDICQRGTSLTIQCQVDSQVTMMFWYRQQPGQSLTLIATANQGSEATYESGFVIDKFPISRPNLTFSTLTVSNMSPEDSSIYLCSVVRQGDTEAFFGQGTRLTVV.

This clonotype has at least ten counts. V usage is TRBV5-1 and J usage is TRBJ2-7; a possible D gene is TRBD2 (7 bases). Germline lookup yields CDR1 SGHRS and CDR2 YFSETQ. There are 14 residues in the CDR3. V was clipped by 2 bases and J by 6 bases, with 15 bases between them. The CDR3, as DNA: TGCGCCAGCAGCTTTCAGGGCGGGGGCTCCGAGCAGTACTTC. Translating it yields CASSFQGGGSEQYF.